A selection of T cell receptor beta chains follows, all from one sample in a study of cytotoxic CD8 clonotypes in ibrutinib-treated CLL. Libraries were prepared by immunoSEQ multiplex PCR; TCRdb keeps only in-frame clonotypes and omits some of them. The table shows about 200,000 clones, with roughly three quarters occurring only once. This specimen consisted of PBMCs, obtained after 12 months of ibrutinib treatment. These receptors were collected from a human donor with chronic lymphocytic leukemia. The CDR3 runs from the conserved cysteine through the conserved F or W. A D gene is named only where the DNA matches it firmly. The listing skips clone size in some rows; elsewhere it reads once, few, many or a size class.

>TRBV6-1|.|TRBJ2-1|.
CASSDPGLDEQFF
TGTGCCAGCAGTGATCCAGGGTTGGATGAGCAGTTCTTC
>TRBV2|.|TRBJ2-7|.
CASSDGLSYEQYF
TGTGCCAGCAGTGACGGACTCTCCTACGAGCAGTACTTC
>TRBV5-5|TRBD1|TRBJ2-7|.
CASSPGRTGGVEQYF
TGTGCCAGCAGCCCTGGCCGGACAGGGGGAGTGGAGCAGTACTTC
>TRBV6-6|TRBD1|TRBJ1-2|.
CASRSTGTGDNLGYTF
TGTGCCAGCAGATCAACAGGGACAGGGGACAACCTTGGCTACACCTTC
>TRBV2|.|TRBJ2-7|.
CASSESGRFYEQYF
TGTGCCAGCAGTGAATCTGGCAGATTCTACGAGCAGTACTTC
>TRBV19|.|TRBJ1-4|.
CASRPPEAGGEKLFF
TGTGCCAGTAGACCCCCGGAGGCGGGGGGGGAAAAACTGTTTTTT
>TRBV11-2|.|TRBJ2-3|once
CASSLVETSTDTQYF
TGTGCCAGCAGCTTAGTCGAGACTAGCACAGATACGCAGTATTTT
>TRBV7-3|.|TRBJ1-2|.
CASSEDGNYGYTF
TGTGCCAGCAGCGAGGACGGGAACTATGGCTACACCTTC
>TRBV2|.|TRBJ2-3|few
CASSPEARTDTQYF
TGTGCCAGCAGCCCAGAGGCCCGCACAGATACGCAGTATTTT
>TRBV27|TRBD1|TRBJ1-4|.
CASSLAGDRTNEKLFF
TGTGCCAGCAGTTTAGCGGGGGACAGAACTAATGAAAAACTGTTTTTT
>TRBV27|.|TRBJ2-3|few
CASSLSGDTQYF
TGTGCCAGCAGTTTATCGGGAGATACGCAGTATTTT
>TRBV19|.|TRBJ1-1|once
CASIGGNTEAFF
TGTGCCAGTATAGGTGGTAACACTGAAGCTTTCTTT
>TRBV5-4|.|TRBJ2-7|.
CASSLGGGNSYEQYF
TGTGCCAGCAGCTTGGGTGGCGGGAACTCCTACGAGCAGTACTTC
>TRBV5-1|.|TRBJ1-4|.
CASSLGTPTNEKLFF
TGCGCCAGCAGCTTAGGGACCCCAACTAATGAAAAACTGTTTTTT
>TRBV27|.|TRBJ2-5|.
CASSLGETQYF
TGTGCCAGCAGCCTGGGGGAGACCCAGTACTTC
>TRBV14|.|TRBJ2-7|few
CASSQGNSYEQYF
TGTGCCAGCAGCCAGGGAAACTCCTACGAGCAGTACTTC
>TRBV27|TRBD1|TRBJ1-1|.
CASSSGQSIPVTEAFF
TGTGCCAGCAGTTCGGGACAGTCGATTCCGGTGACTGAAGCTTTCTTT
>TRBV6-1|.|TRBJ1-3|.
CASVLVSSGNTIYF
TGTGCCAGCGTCCTGGTTTCATCTGGAAACACCATATATTTT
>TRBV28|.|TRBJ1-4|.
CASMTGATNEKLFF
TGTGCCAGCATGACAGGCGCGACTAATGAAAAACTGTTTTTT
>TRBV7-9|.|TRBJ1-5|.
CASSFLTQPQHF
TGTGCCAGCAGCTTTCTGACCCAGCCCCAGCATTTT
>TRBV6-5|.|TRBJ2-7|.
CAGGARHHYEQYF
TGTGCAGGGGGGGCCAGGCACCACTACGAGCAGTACTTC
>TRBV4-1|TRBD1|TRBJ1-1|.
CASSKGQGETEAFF
TGCGCCAGCAGCAAGGGACAGGGGGAAACTGAAGCTTTCTTT
>TRBV4-2|.|TRBJ1-1|.
CASSQGEGASEAFF
TGTGCCAGCAGCCAAGGGGAGGGAGCATCTGAAGCTTTCTTT
>TRBV28|.|TRBJ1-2|.
CASSSHNSRDGYTF
TGTGCCAGCAGTTCACACAACAGTCGGGATGGCTACACCTTC
>TRBV6-1|TRBD1|TRBJ1-2|.
CASSYSGTGGGYTF
TGTGCCAGCAGTTATTCCGGGACAGGGGGCGGCTACACCTTC
>TRBV28|TRBD1|TRBJ1-1|.
CATGTGGTEAFF
TGTGCCACCGGGACAGGGGGCACTGAAGCTTTCTTT
>TRBV5-1|.|TRBJ2-2|.
CASSLFGSGENGELFF
TGCGCCAGCAGCTTGTTCGGTTCAGGGGAAAACGGGGAGCTGTTTTTT
>TRBV30|TRBD1|TRBJ1-2|.
CAWTAGQGVNYGYTF
TGTGCCTGGACAGCGGGACAGGGTGTTAACTATGGCTACACCTTC